These 32 T cell receptor delta chains were all obtained from the same sample, sequenced in a study of gamma-delta chains in newborns, infants, children. TCRdb reapplied CATT to the reads. Of over 3,000 delta-chain clones listed, roughly 52% are singletons. The material sequenced was blood. The receptors stem from a child who received the measles vaccine.

The chain joins TRDV1 to TRDJ1; 7 nucleotides match TRDD3. The CDR3 is 17 amino acids. The germline V gene has CDR1 TSWWSYY and CDR2 QGS. V shed 4 bases, J shed 0 bases, and the junction held 11 bases outside the gene matches. The CDR3 DNA reads as TGTGCTCTTGGGGGCCCGTTTCCCGGGGGATACACCGATAAACTCATCTTT. Translating gives CALGGPFPGGYTDKLIF.

There are a few counts of this clone. This sequence joins TRDV2 and TRDJ1, with D possibly being TRDD3 (5 bases). The CDR3 runs 16 residues. Deletions cut 1 base from V and 0 bases from J, with 14 bases between. CDR1 and CDR2 (germline): GEAIGNYY, EKD. CDR3 in amino acids: CACDTRGLTYTDKLIF. The DNA of the CDR3 is TGTGCCTGTGACACGAGGGGGCTAACGTACACCGATAAACTCATCTTT.

Notes on this clone: A read error may explain this, as a much larger clone is one base away. The rearrangement joins TRDV2 to TRDJ3, with 13 bases matching TRDD3. This CDR3 contains 19 residues. With 2 bases clipped from V and 3 bases from J, the junction kept 6 bases outside the gene matches. Germline-derived CDR1 and CDR2 are GEAIGNYY and EKD. The CDR3 coding sequence is TGTGCCTGTGACAATGCACTGGGGGATACGCGCTGGGACACCCGACAGATGTTTTTC. Translated, it gives CACDNALGDTRWDTRQMFF.

Sample share makes this clone medium-sized. This chain connects TRDV2 to TRDJ1; 10 bases agree with TRDD3. The V and J ends lost 1 base and 5 bases, in that order; junction bases with no gene match: 21. The CDR3 totals 20 residues. Germline CDR1 is GEAIGNYY and CDR2 is EKD. The CDR3 bases are TGTGCCTGTGACACTTTGGACACCGTTTACGGGGGGATACGCTCTGATAAACTCATCTTT. Its translation: CACDTLDTVYGGIRSDKLIF.

This clone was seen a handful of times. The chain carries TRDV2 and TRDJ2; 13 bases fit TRDD3. There are 20 residues in the CDR3. Trimming cost V 0 bases and J 0 bases; bases outside gene matches: 9. From germline, CDR1 is GEAIGNYY and CDR2 EKD. CDR3 in amino acids: CACDTVGLGDTKALTAQLFF. The CDR3 DNA reads TGTGCCTGTGACACCGTGGGACTGGGGGATACGAAAGCTTTGACAGCACAACTCTTCTTT.

The rearrangement links TRDV1 to TRDJ1; 11 positions agree with TRDD3. Looked up from germline, CDR1 is TSWWSYY and CDR2 is QGS. The trim removed 1 base at V and 3 bases at J, leaving 16 bases unmatched. CDR3 length equals 20 residues. CDR3 loop: CALGEPAYWGIRDQPDKLIF. The CDR3 DNA reads as TGTGCTCTTGGGGAACCCGCGTACTGGGGGATAAGGGACCAACCCGATAAACTCATCTTT.

Concerning this clone: A much larger clone is a single base away; this may be a read error. V usage is TRDV2 and J usage is TRDJ3; 10 bases are a match to TRDD3. The CDR3 is 19 amino acids. Trimming took 2 bases from V and 3 from J; bases not matched to a gene: 9. In germline, CDR1 is GEAIGNYY, CDR2 EKD. In DNA, the CDR3 is TGTGCCTGTGACAGTACTGGGGGATCTAGCTTCTGGGACACCCGACAGATGTTTTTC. The encoded protein is CACDSTGGSSFWDTRQMFF.

This clone was detected a few times. V and J are TRDV1 and TRDJ1; maybe TRDD3 (5 bases). Per the germline V gene, CDR1 is TSWWSYY and CDR2 is QGS. V was shortened by 2 bases and J by 3 bases, with 25 bases between the two germline ends. The length of the CDR3 is 19 residues. The CDR3 bases are TGTGCTCTTGGGGAATTCTCGTTCCGCCGAGCCCGGGGGTCCGATAAACTCATCTTT. Residues: CALGEFSFRRARGSDKLIF.

This clone is categorized as large. This sample includes further DNA sequences coding for the same CDR3. The chain has TRDV2 and TRDJ3; possibly TRDD3 for D (6 bases). Trimming removed 0 bases from V and 0 bases from J, with 11 bases in between. The germline gives CDR1 GEAIGNYY, CDR2 EKD. There are 18 residues in the CDR3. The CDR3 coding sequence is TGTGCCTGTGACACCGTACTGGGACGCTCCTGGGACACCCGACAGATGTTTTTC. Its translation: CACDTVLGRSWDTRQMFF.

The rearrangement links TRDV1 to TRDJ1; TRDD3 might be the D (5 bases). The germline CDR1 and CDR2 sequences are TSWWSYY and QGS. The CDR3 sequence is 19 residues long. Trimming removed 3 bases at V and 0 bases at J, with 23 bases between. The DNA for the CDR3 is TGTGCTCTTGGGGATCCAAACGGGGGGCCACACGAGTACACCGATAAACTCATCTTT. It specifies CALGDPNGGPHEYTDKLIF.

Of note for this clone: At the DNA level, this CDR3 is encoded by other sequences in the same sample as well. The chain recombines TRDV1 with TRDJ1; 13 bases line up with TRDD3. The germline CDR1 and CDR2 sequences are TSWWSYY and QGS. CDR3 size: 22 residues. The ends lost 1 base at V and 0 bases at J; junction bases unmatched: 17. The CDR3, as DNA: TGTGCTCTTGGGGAACAAGCCCCCTCCTACTGGGGGATACGGGTGTACACCGATAAACTCATCTTT. The encoded protein is CALGEQAPSYWGIRVYTDKLIF.

A remark on this clone: A much larger clone is a single base away; this may be a read error. The J gene is TRDJ1, the V gene TRDV2; 7 bases line up with TRDD3. With V trimmed by 0 bases and J by 0 bases, 15 bases remained unmatched. CDR3 size: 19 residues. The germline gives CDR1 GEAIGNYY, CDR2 EKD. CDR3 amino acids: CACDTVQPTGEPYTDKLIF. The CDR3 DNA reads TGTGCCTGTGACACCGTGCAACCGACTGGGGAACCGTACACCGATAAACTCATCTTT.

On this clone: A junction end diverges from the germline sequence, so it may reflect a read error. Other DNA sequences in this sample translate to the same CDR3. The chain couples TRDV2 to TRDJ1, with 8 bases lining up with TRDD3. Germline V gene lookup returns CDR1 GEAIGNYY and CDR2 EKD. The length of the CDR3 is 18 residues. The CDR3: CACDPLQRDTLSTDKLIF. The CDR3 DNA is TGTGCCTGTGACCCTCTTCAAAGGGATACGCTGAGCACCGACAAACTCATCTTT.

This clone was recorded only once. With a much larger clone just one base away, this may be a read error. The chain carries TRDV2 and TRDJ3; D unresolved. The CDR3 has 23 residues. Germline V gives CDR1 GEAIGNYY, CDR2 EKD. Written as DNA, the CDR3 is TGTGCCCGTGACACCGTAAGACCCTGGACCACTTCAAAAAACTCCTGGGACACCCGACAGATGTTTTTC. Residues: CARDTVRPWTTSKNSWDTRQMFF.

V usage is TRDV2 and J usage is TRDJ1; TRDD3 agrees at 11 bases. CDR1 and CDR2 from the germline V gene are GEAIGNYY and EKD. CDR3 size: 18 residues. With 0 bases clipped from V and 3 bases from J, the junction kept 11 bases outside the gene matches. The CDR3: CACDTVLGDRLRPDKLIF. CDR3 bases: TGTGCCTGTGACACCGTACTGGGGGATAGGTTAAGGCCCGATAAACTCATCTTT.

Concerning this clone itself: This may come from a read error, since a much larger clone is one base off. In nucleotides, the CDR3 is TGTGCCTGTGCCGCTCTCTGGGGGATACATAACGATAAACTCATCTTT. Translated, it gives CACAALWGIHNDKLIF. This chain connects TRDV2 to TRDJ1; 11 nucleotides line up with TRDD3. Germline CDR1 GEAIGNYY, CDR2 EKD. CDR3 length equals 16 residues. The trim removed 5 bases at V and 4 bases at J, leaving 11 bases unmatched.

As for this clone: Being one base from a much bigger clone, this may be a read error. The same CDR3 is also encoded by other DNA sequences in this sample. This rearrangement joins TRDV2 to TRDJ3; 11 bases map to TRDD3. Germline CDR1 and CDR2: GEAIGNYY and EKD. The CDR3 extends over 19 amino acids. CDR3 bases: TGTGCCTGCGACACCGTATGGGGGATACGCTCCTGGGACACCCGACAGATGTTTTTC. This sequence encodes CACDTVWGIRSWDTRQMFF.

This chain connects TRDV2 to TRDJ1; 11 bases line up with TRDD3. CDR1 is GEAIGNYY and CDR2 is EKD in the germline V gene. CDR3 length: 18 amino acids. The ends lost 0 bases at V and 6 bases at J; junction bases unmatched: 14. Here the CDR3 reads CACDTVLGDRFRPYKLIF. The CDR3 DNA is TGTGCCTGTGACACCGTACTGGGGGATAGGTTCAGGCCCTATAAACTCATCTTT.

On this clone itself: This likely came from a read error, as a far larger clone is one base away. The same CDR3 also results from other DNA sequences found in this sample. The chain combines TRDV2 with TRDJ3, with D tentatively TRDD2 or TRDD3 (5 bases each). Germline loops: CDR1 GEAIGNYY, CDR2 EKD. CDR3 length: 20 residues. The CDR3 here is CACDMFPTGQSSWDTRQMFF. The CDR3 bases are TGTGCTTGTGACATGTTCCCTACTGGCCAAAGCTCCTGGGACACCCGACAGATGTTTTTC.

In this sample, this clone turned up a few times. The rearrangement uses TRDV2 and TRDJ3; 13 bases are shared with TRDD3. The CDR3 contains 20 residues. CDR1 and CDR2 from the germline V gene are GEAIGNYY and EKD. V dropped 0 bases and J dropped 3; count of bases not matched to a gene: 7. The CDR3 bases are TGTGCCTGTGACACCGTGATACTGGGGGATACGCACTGGGACACCCGACAGATGTTTTTC. Translation: CACDTVILGDTHWDTRQMFF.

The rearrangement uses TRDV2 and TRDJ1; the match to TRDD3 covers 7 bases. CDR3 length equals 16 residues. Germline V gives CDR1 GEAIGNYY, CDR2 EKD. V shed 0 bases, J shed 0 bases, and the junction held 6 bases outside the gene matches. DNA of the CDR3: TGTGCCTGTGACACCGTGGGGGGGATGTACACCGATAAACTCATCTTT. Protein: CACDTVGGMYTDKLIF.

Concerning this clone: This sequence may be a read error, since a much larger clone differs from it by one base. Other DNA variants within this sample encode the same CDR3. The gene calls are TRDV2 and TRDJ3; no clear D. The CDR3 is made up of 17 amino acids. From germline, CDR1 is GEAIGNYY and CDR2 EKD. The CDR3 loop is CACDTTPSSWDTRQMFF. DNA of the CDR3: TGTGCCTGCGACACAACTCCGAGCTCCTGGGACACCCGACAGATGTTTTTC.

On this clone itself: This could be a read error, since a much larger clone is one nucleotide away. This chain links TRDV2 with TRDJ1; TRDD3 agrees at 13 bases. The J segment lost 0 bases and the V segment lost 0 bases, leaving 9 bases of the junction unmatched. The germline CDR1 and CDR2 sequences are GEAIGNYY and EKD. This CDR3 spans 19 amino acids. CDR3 residues: CACDTVDLLGDTHTDKLIF. CDR3 coding DNA: TGTGCCTGTGACACCGTGGACTTACTGGGGGATACGCACACCGATAAACTCATCTTT.

This clone is medium-sized by share. The chain couples TRDV2 to TRDJ1, with 8 positions matching TRDD3. This CDR3 has 15 residues. Germline V gene lookup returns CDR1 GEAIGNYY and CDR2 EKD. After removal of 3 bases from V and 0 bases from J, the junction contained 5 bases not matched to a gene. The CDR3 coding sequence is TGTGCCTGTGACCCCTGGGGGACCAACACCGATAAACTCATCTTT. Its protein is CACDPWGTNTDKLIF.

The gene calls are TRDV1 and TRDJ1; D is ambiguous. This CDR3 is 15 amino acids long. Per germline, CDR1 TSWWSYY and CDR2 QGS. The V gene lost 5 bases and the J gene lost 3 bases, with 16 bases spanning the gap. The CDR3 nucleotides read TGTGCTCTTGGGACAAAACCGGGTAATGCCGATAAACTCATCTTT. Amino acid sequence: CALGTKPGNADKLIF.

Regarding this clone: A far larger clone lies a single base away; this is likely a read error. This rearrangement joins TRDV2 to TRDJ1; 12 bases are a match to TRDD3. Germline V gene lookup returns CDR1 GEAIGNYY and CDR2 EKD. The CDR3 runs 18 residues. CDR3 DNA: TGTGCCTGTGACACCGTTGGACTGGGGGATACAAACACCGATAAACGCATCTTT. It is translated as CACDTVGLGDTNTDKRIF.

This clone is judged medium-sized. The V and J genes are TRAV29/DV5 and TRDJ1; 9 nucleotides line up with TRDD3. V shed 3 bases, J shed 2 bases, and the junction held 2 bases outside the gene matches. This CDR3 is built from 13 residues. Germline assignment: CDR1 NSMFDY and CDR2 ISSIKDK. CDR3 amino acids: CAATWGITDKLIF. In DNA, the CDR3 is TGTGCAGCAACCTGGGGGATTACCGATAAACTCATCTTT.

This clone qualifies as large. Other DNA variants within this sample encode the same CDR3. The rearrangement joins TRAV29/DV5 to TRDJ1; TRDD3 aligns across 10 bases. V lost 1 base to trimming and J lost 0 bases; unmatched junction nucleotides: 12. Germline V gene lookup returns CDR1 NSMFDY and CDR2 ISSIKDK. CDR3 length: 18 amino acids. CDR3 residues: CAASYYCWGILYTDKLIF. In DNA, the CDR3 is TGTGCAGCAAGCTATTATTGTTGGGGGATACTTTACACCGATAAACTCATCTTT.

This clone is termed large. Here the CDR3 reads CACDILGDSSWDTRQMFF. The CDR3 bases are TGTGCCTGTGACATACTGGGGGATAGCTCCTGGGACACCCGACAGATGTTTTTC. The rearrangement joins TRDV2 to TRDJ3, with 11 bases aligning to TRDD3. Germline lookup yields CDR1 GEAIGNYY and CDR2 EKD. The CDR3 consists of 18 residues. V shed 2 bases, J shed 0 bases, and the junction held 2 bases outside the gene matches.

This clone counts as large (0.1 to 1%). Other DNA sequences in the sample encode the same CDR3. The gene calls are TRDV2 and TRDJ3, with D possibly being TRDD3 (6 bases). The CDR3 is made up of 17 amino acids. V lost 0 bases and J 0 bases, leaving 8 bases between the germline ends. Germline values: CDR1 GEAIGNYY, CDR2 EKD. CDR3 in DNA: TGTGCCTGTGACACCGTACTGGGCTCCTGGGACACCCGACAGATGTTTTTC. This sequence encodes CACDTVLGSWDTRQMFF.

On this clone itself: With a much larger clone just one base away, this may be a read error. Different DNA sequences within this sample yield the same CDR3. The CDR3 DNA reads TGTGCCTGTGACCCCGGTTTGGGGCTGGGGGATACGAAGCTCGCCGATAAACTCATCTTT. Translation: CACDPGLGLGDTKLADKLIF. The chain recombines TRDV2 with TRDJ1; 12 bases line up with TRDD3. The CDR3 runs to 20 residues. V was pared by 3 bases and J by 3 bases, with 19 bases of the junction left unmatched. Germline lookup yields CDR1 GEAIGNYY and CDR2 EKD.

Sample share makes this clone medium-sized. The genes are TRDV2 and TRDJ1, with 12 bases identical to TRDD3. The CDR3 consists of 14 residues. Germline-derived CDR1 and CDR2 are GEAIGNYY and EKD. Trimming cost V 3 bases and J 11 bases; bases outside gene matches: 9. In DNA, the CDR3 is TGTGCCTGTGACGCCTTACTGGGGGATACAGAGCTCATCTTT. Protein product: CACDALLGDTELIF.